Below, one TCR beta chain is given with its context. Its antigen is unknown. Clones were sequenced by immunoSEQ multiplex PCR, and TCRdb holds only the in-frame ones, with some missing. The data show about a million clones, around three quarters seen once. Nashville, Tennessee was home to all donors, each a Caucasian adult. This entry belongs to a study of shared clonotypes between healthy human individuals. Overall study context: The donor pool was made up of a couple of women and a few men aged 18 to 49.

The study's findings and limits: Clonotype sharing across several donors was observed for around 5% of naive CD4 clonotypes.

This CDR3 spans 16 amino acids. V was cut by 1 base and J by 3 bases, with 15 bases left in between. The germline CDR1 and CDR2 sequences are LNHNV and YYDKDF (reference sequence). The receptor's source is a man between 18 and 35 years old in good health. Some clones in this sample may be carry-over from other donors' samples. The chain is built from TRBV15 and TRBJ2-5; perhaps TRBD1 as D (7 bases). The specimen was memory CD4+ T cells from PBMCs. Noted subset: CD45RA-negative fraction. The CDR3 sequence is CATSRGRTGGKETQYF. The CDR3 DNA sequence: TGTGCCACCAGCAGAGGTCGGACAGGAGGGAAAGAGACCCAGTACTTC. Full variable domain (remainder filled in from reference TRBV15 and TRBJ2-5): DAMVIQNPRYQVTQFGKPVTLSCSQTLNHNVMYWYQQKSSQAPKLLFHYYDKDFNNEADTPDNFQSRRPNTSFCFLDIRSPGLGDTAMYLCATSRGRTGGKETQYFGPGTRLLVL.